This TCR beta chain derives from a study of blood T cells in healthy people across ages (dated by TCRdb to between 2014 and 2017). About the investigation overall: Template switching captured roughly one uniquely barcoded TCR beta cDNA molecule per two T cells in model experiments. Age-related changes in TCR beta repertoire diversity were measured in the study by deep sequencing normalized with unique cDNA molecular identifiers. To avoid experimental bias, donors of different ages were randomly spread across the sequencing lanes. For two donors (one aged 18 to 29 and one aged 80 or older), the study analyzed two additional independent replicas of 1 million unique cDNA reads from the same blood draw. Four age groups were formed from the donors: young (average about 17 years), middle-aged (around 40), aged (roughly 56) and long-lived (82).

Study-wide findings and limitations: The long-lived group showed more naive CD4+ T cells, fewer expanded clones and increased TCR diversity than the aged group, suggesting age selection. A strong correlation was found between observed TCR beta diversity and the percentage of naive T cells measured by flow cytometry. Observed TCR beta diversity per million T cells fell roughly linearly with age, and a significant reduction was already apparent by age about 36. The CMV infection status of donors was not known, potentially confounding age-related changes in expanded clonotypes. Estimates of total diversity from one million sequenced T cells were regarded as lower bounds and underestimates. Since profiling was done on bulk unsorted PBMCs, naive and antigen-experienced compartments could not be conclusively compared.

Receptor libraries were prepared by 5' RACE. The sequencing machine was an Illumina HiSeq 2500. A second PCR of roughly 7 to 11 cycles was performed with a sample-barcoded 5' primer and a J-beta primer mix. Each TCR beta cDNA molecule received a unique molecular identifier from a template-switch 5' adaptor carrying 12 random nucleotides. Each sample yielded at least 2.5 million CDR3-containing paired-end reads. All of the RNA was converted into first-strand cDNA using the Mint cDNA synthesis kit, with a TRBC-specific oligonucleotide serving as the primer. Following uracil-DNA glycosylase treatment, all cDNA underwent a first 18-cycle PCR with the universal primers M1SS and BC2_uni_R. Turning to the authors' computational methods: For normalization, 1 million high-quality reads, each with a distinct molecular identifier, were randomly selected from each sample. Reads sharing molecular identifiers were discarded rather than binned into consensus sequences. CDR3 identification, clonotype clustering and error correction used MiTCR with a Q25 quality threshold and the strictest error-elimination algorithm. A nonparametric unseen species model with Euler transformation was used to estimate a lower bound on total TCR beta diversity. TCRdb cleaned the public reads at Q25 with fastp, built clones with MiXCR and kept in-frame beta chains. Entries are consolidated by CDR3 protein sequence, retaining the most common genes and DNA. TCRdb assigned the V and J calls; the authors' analysis was not used. This sample gives 600,000 to 850,000 distinct CDR3 sequences in total; roughly 44% of them show up just once. 20% to 25% of the sample is taken by the ten largest.

In its sample, this clonotype was seen once. The antigen it binds to is not known. It has no much larger one-base neighbor in the sample; base qualities were not kept. Support from one read is weak. The germline V gene (reference sequence) yields LGHDT for CDR1 and YNNKEL for CDR2. The CDR3 sequence holds 16 residues, the cysteine and phenylalanine included. Kept here is only the CDR3 DNA, which spans 48 bases and is read in frame from base 1. V and J are truncated by 4 bases and 1 base respectively, leaving an intervening sequence of 16 bases. Donors were under 40 systemically healthy Caucasian individuals from Russia aged 6 to 90 years. Each donor gave 8 to 10 milliliters of peripheral blood, collected into EDTA-treated Vacutainer tubes. Ficoll-Paque density-gradient centrifugation was used to isolate PBMCs, with at least 7 million per sample. Trizol reagent was used to extract total RNA from the PBMCs, yielding at least 6 micrograms per sample. For every donor, an aliquot of PBMCs went through flow cytometry to measure the percentages of naive CD45RAhigh/CD27high T cells.

The specimen was blood. The rearranged segments are TRBV3-1 and TRBJ2-5, with the D gene not confidently named. This clonotype was obtained from a woman aged 55-70 years in good health. The CDR3 region reads CASSPGPLFSQETQYF. The nucleotides read TGTGCCAGCAGCCCCGGGCCCCTGTTCTCCCAAGAGACCCAGTACTTC.